This T cell receptor (beta chain) is from a study of spatial heterogeneity in lung cancer. Study summary: Beta-chain sequences consistently outnumbered alpha-chain sequences in detection.

MiXCR was run by TCRdb on the 5' RACE reads, yielding one entry per CDR3 protein. The profile shows 95,000 or so distinct CDR3 sequences, 7.5% to 10% of them singletons. The time point denotes: sample taken at primary tumor resection. Frozen PBMC, nontumor lung or tumor provided whole RNA, which was sequenced unsorted. This clonotype was found many times. The V end lost 5 bases, the J end lost 3 bases, and 14 bases lay between the germline ends. Germline-derived CDR1 and CDR2 are SEHNR and FQNEAQ (reference sequence). The CDR3 extends over 14 amino acids. The source material was PBMCs, sampled at surgery. The rearrangement uses TRBV7-9 and TRBJ2-7; TRBD2 might be the D (6 bases). The receptor was isolated from a male donor with early-stage non-small cell lung cancer. Here the CDR3 reads CASSPAGPHYEQYF. DNA for the CDR3: TGTGCCAGCAGCCCGGCGGGACCGCACTACGAGCAGTACTTC.